The 14 T cell receptor beta chains listed next were all sequenced from one sample in a study of early T cells in non-severe SARS-CoV-2 infection. One entry per CDR3 protein, called by TCRdb with MiXCR from the 5' RACE reads. The sample has approximately 75,000 distinct CDR3 sequences, about 4.6% seen once. The sample here was whole blood, taken at baseline. Every receptor here comes from an adult who was a healthcare worker with PCR-confirmed SARS-CoV-2 infection or an uninfected control (not recorded which). The donor label of this sample is uncertain.

This chain connects TRBV5-1 to TRBJ1-5; 7 positions match TRBD1. Trimming took 3 bases from V and 6 from J; bases not matched to a gene: 9. The CDR3 covers 15 residues. The V gene's germline CDR1 is SGHRS and CDR2 YFSETQ. The CDR3 here is CASSWQGDSSQPQHF. DNA of the CDR3: TGCGCCAGCAGCTGGCAGGGGGACAGTAGTCAGCCCCAGCATTTT.

There are many counts of this clonotype. The V and J genes are TRBV5-1 and TRBJ1-1, with D perhaps matching TRBD1 (6 bases). The V end was cut by 6 bases, the J end by 1 base, with 16 bases between. Germline CDR1 reads SGHRS; CDR2 reads YFSETQ. The CDR3 runs to 15 residues. CDR3 sequence (DNA): TGCGCCAGCACCCTAACACAGGGCTGGAACACTGAAGCTTTCTTT. As protein: CASTLTQGWNTEAFF.

This clonotype showed up just a few times. The chain carries TRBV9 and TRBJ2-1; D possibly corresponds to TRBD1 (5 bases). The CDR3 runs 14 residues. V lost 0 bases to trimming and J lost 4 bases, with 8 bases between them. CDR1 is SGDLS, CDR2 YYNGEE, per germline. The CDR3 here is CASSVVGRYNEQFF. The CDR3 DNA follows: TGTGCCAGCAGCGTAGTGGGGCGGTACAATGAGCAGTTCTTC.

This clonotype was seen only a few times. This sequence joins TRBV27 and TRBJ2-3; the D call may be TRBD1 or TRBD2 (5 bases each). CDR3 length: 16 amino acids. Deletions cut 2 bases from V and 3 bases from J, with 15 bases between. Germline V gives CDR1 MNHEY, CDR2 SMNVEV (reference sequence). The CDR3 loop reads CASSLGDPFTTDTQYF. Here the CDR3 DNA reads TGTGCCAGCAGTTTAGGGGACCCATTTACTACAGATACGCAGTATTTT.

This clonotype was seen a few times. V usage is TRBV5-6 and J usage is TRBJ1-1; D is perhaps TRBD1 (6 bases). The V gene lost 4 bases and the J gene lost 6 bases, with 22 bases spanning the gap. The CDR3 contains 16 residues. The V gene's germline CDR1 is SGHDT and CDR2 YYEEEE. The CDR3 region has the DNA TGTGCCAGCAGCCTTGGACAGCCCCCTCGGACCCCTGAAGCTTTCTTT. Encoded protein: CASSLGQPPRTPEAFF.

The chain couples TRBV3-1 to TRBJ1-2; D gene ambiguous. Trimming removed 5 bases from V and 8 bases from J, with 9 bases in between. The CDR3 has 11 amino acids. Germline V CDR1 and CDR2: LGHDT, YNNKEL (reference sequence). This chain's CDR3 is CASSSPRGYTF. CDR3 bases: TGTGCCAGCAGCTCCCCCCGGGGCTACACCTTC.

At least ten counts were recorded for this clonotype. The J gene is TRBJ1-2, the V gene TRBV28; no firm D call. Germline values: CDR1 MDHEN, CDR2 SYDVKM. Trimming removed 8 bases from V and 2 bases from J, with 15 bases in between. The CDR3 runs 14 residues. The CDR3 protein is CASSPGLTNYGYTF. CDR3 sequence (DNA): TGTGCCAGCTCCCCCGGACTAACGAACTATGGCTACACCTTC.

The CDR3 DNA reads TGTGCCAGCAGCACGGGACACATGAACACTGAAGCTTTCTTT. This codes for CASSTGHMNTEAFF. J is TRBJ1-1 and V is TRBV5-6; D might be TRBD1 (6 bases). Germline CDR1 and CDR2: SGHDT and YYEEEE. Trimming left V 4 bases short and J 0 bases short, with 10 bases between. This CDR3 contains 14 residues.

CDR3 coding DNA: TGTGCCAGCAGTGTCACAGGGGGCGTCTACGAGCAGTACTTC. As protein: CASSVTGGVYEQYF. The V and J genes are TRBV2 and TRBJ2-7; TRBD1 matches 9 bases. J lost 3 bases, V lost 4 bases, and 4 bases had no gene match. Germline assignment: CDR1 SNHLY and CDR2 FYNNEI. The CDR3 loop spans 14 amino acids.

This clonotype was counted only a few times. V and J are TRBV29-1 and TRBJ2-1; no firm D call. The CDR3 consists of 16 residues. V was shortened by 4 bases and J by 0 bases, with 16 bases between the two germline ends. The germline CDR1 and CDR2 sequences are SQVTM and ANQGSEA. Here the CDR3 DNA reads TGCAGCGTTGCATGGACGAAATCCAGCTCCTACAATGAGCAGTTCTTC. Translating it yields CSVAWTKSSSYNEQFF.

This clonotype was recorded a few times. The chain has TRBV28 and TRBJ2-7; unclear D gene. The V gene's germline CDR1 is MDHEN and CDR2 SYDVKM. Trimming pared 2 bases from V and 4 bases from J, leaving 9 bases between. This CDR3 has 13 residues. In nucleotides, the CDR3 is TGTGCCAGCAGTTTACCGACCCTGTACGAGCAGTACTTC. It yields the protein CASSLPTLYEQYF. The whole variable domain, remainder taken from reference TRBV28 and TRBJ2-7, is DVKVTQSSRYLVKRTGEKVFLECVQDMDHENMFWYRQDPGLGLRLIYFSYDVKMKEKGDIPEGYSVSREKKERFSLILESASTNQTSMYLCASSLPTLYEQYFGPGTRLTVT.

As concerns this clonotype: Being one base from a much bigger clone, this may be a read error. The final CDR3 position lacks the conserved phenylalanine or tryptophan, pointing to a likely read error. V usage is TRBV6-5 and J usage is TRBJ2-7; 8 bases are a match to TRBD1. The germline gives CDR1 MNHEY, CDR2 SVGAGI. Trimming cost V 2 bases and J 2 bases; bases outside gene matches: 14. The CDR3 has 18 amino acids. CDR3 sequence reads: CASSYPPSGQGNTYEQYY. The CDR3 region has the DNA TGTGCCAGCAGTTACCCTCCGAGTGGACAGGGCAATACCTACGAGCAGTACTAC.

This clonotype has just a few counts. V is TRBV10-3 and J is TRBJ2-2; TRBD2 is a possible D gene (6 bases). CDR1 is ENHRY and CDR2 is SYGVKD in the germline V gene. This CDR3 comprises 14 residues. Trimming stripped 6 bases from V and 3 bases from J, with 11 bases between. CDR3 residues: CAIRRGSDTGELFF. The DNA of the CDR3 is TGTGCCATCAGACGGGGGTCCGACACCGGGGAGCTGTTTTTT.

The gene calls are TRBV4-3 and TRBJ1-6; D gene uncertain. This CDR3 spans 14 amino acids. Looked up from germline, CDR1 is LGHNA and CDR2 is YSLEER. The V and J ends lost 2 bases and 4 bases respectively, with 6 bases between them. The CDR3 loop is CASSQLQYNSPLHF. CDR3 nucleotide sequence: TGCGCCAGCAGCCAATTACAGTATAATTCACCCCTCCACTTT.